The rows below give T cell receptor beta chains drawn from one sample of a study of shared clonotypes between healthy human individuals. Libraries were prepared by immunoSEQ multiplex PCR; TCRdb keeps only in-frame clonotypes and omits some of them. Here the sample spans about 2.1 million clones, around 93% being singletons. The source material was naive CD8+ T cells from PBMCs. These receptors came from a man between 18 and 35 years old in good health. Some clones in this sample may be carry-over from other donors' samples. Each CDR3 is given with its conserved first and last residue. D genes are given only for firm matches. The size field is filled for only some rows; it gives once, few, many or a size class.

clone size,J gene,V gene,D gene,CDR3 protein,CDR3 DNA
NA,TRBJ2-2,TRBV6-5,NA,CASSYRERTGELFF,TGTGCCAGCAGTTACAGAGAGAGAACCGGGGAGCTGTTTTTT
NA,TRBJ1-4,TRBV29-1,NA,CSGKSGENEKLFF,TGCAGCGGAAAATCAGGGGAAAATGAAAAACTGTTTTTT
NA,TRBJ2-6,TRBV18,NA,CASSPQGISGANVLTF,TGTGCCAGCTCACCCCAGGGGATCTCTGGGGCCAACGTCCTGACTTTC
once,TRBJ2-2,TRBV4-2,TRBD1,CASSRGQGSTGELFF,TGTGCCAGCAGCCGCGGACAGGGTTCCACCGGGGAGCTGTTTTTT
NA,TRBJ1-2,TRBV4-2,TRBD1,CASSQGMEGAHYGYTF,TGTGCCAGCAGCCAAGGAATGGAGGGGGCCCACTATGGCTACACCTTC
NA,TRBJ1-2,TRBV7-9,TRBD1,CASSVDRGLGAEGYTF,TGTGCCAGCAGCGTGGACAGGGGGCTGGGAGCGGAAGGCTACACCTTC
NA,TRBJ1-2,TRBV2,NA,CASSAIQTDYYGYTF,TGTGCCAGCAGTGCGATACAGACGGACTACTATGGCTACACCTTC
NA,TRBJ2-7,TRBV27,NA,CASSLQGPPYYEQYF,TGTGCCAGCAGTTTACAGGGTCCCCCCTACTACGAGCAGTACTTC
NA,TRBJ2-7,TRBV5-1,NA,CASSFSQRTRSYEQYF,TGCGCCAGCAGCTTCTCTCAGCGCACCCGATCCTACGAGCAGTACTTC
once,TRBJ2-1,TRBV5-1,NA,CASSSRSPGRLGYNEQFF,TGCGCCAGCAGCTCCCGTTCCCCAGGACGCCTCGGGTACAATGAGCAGTTCTTC
few,TRBJ2-5,TRBV27,NA,CASNLRAGETQYF,TGTGCCAGCAATCTGCGGGCCGGGGAGACCCAGTACTTC